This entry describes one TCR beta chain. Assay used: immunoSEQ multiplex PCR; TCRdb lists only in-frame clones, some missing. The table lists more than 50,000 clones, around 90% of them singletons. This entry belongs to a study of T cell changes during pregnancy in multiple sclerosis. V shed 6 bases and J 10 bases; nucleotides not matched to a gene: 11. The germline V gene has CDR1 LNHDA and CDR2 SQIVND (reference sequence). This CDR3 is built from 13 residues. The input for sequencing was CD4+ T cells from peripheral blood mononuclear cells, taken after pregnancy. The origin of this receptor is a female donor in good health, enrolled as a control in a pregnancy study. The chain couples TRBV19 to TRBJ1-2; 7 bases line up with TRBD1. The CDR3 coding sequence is TGTGCCAGTAGAAAGGACAGGCCCTTCCTCTACACCTTC. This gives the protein CASRKDRPFLYTF. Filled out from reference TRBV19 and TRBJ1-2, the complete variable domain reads DGGITQSPKYLFRKEGQNVTLSCEQNLNHDAMYWYRQDPGQGLRLIYYSQIVNDFQKGDIAEGYSVSREKKESFPLTVTSAQKNPTAFYLCASRKDRPFLYTFGSGTRLTVV.